Below, 32 T cell receptor beta chains from the same sample are listed, as sequenced in a study of CD8 T cells in ankylosing spondylitis (dated 2017 in TCRdb). Library creation used 5' RACE. Sequencing was carried out with an Illumina HiSeq 2500. TCRdb reanalyzed the raw reads on its own, using fastp at Q25 for trimming and MiXCR for clone calling, and kept in-frame beta chains. Each CDR3 protein gets just one entry, which takes the most common genes and DNA from the rows behind it. Here the sample has 350,000 or so distinct CDR3 sequences; approximately 10% occur a single time. Clones ranked in the top ten supply roughly 9.2% of the sample. The specimen sequenced was blood, either unsorted or a sorted T cell fraction (not recorded which). Source of these receptors: a female donor with ankylosing spondylitis or in good health (not recorded which).

As to this clonotype: This may stem from a read error, because a much larger clone lies one nucleotide away. This chain joins TRBV7-9 and TRBJ2-1; 13 nucleotides align to TRBD2. The CDR3 totals 14 residues. Germline V gives CDR1 SEHNR, CDR2 FQNEAQ (reference sequence). V shed 5 bases, J shed 8 bases, and the junction held 3 bases outside the gene matches. The CDR3: CASSRTSGRDEQFF. DNA of the CDR3: TGTGCCAGCAGCCGGACTAGCGGGAGAGATGAGCAGTTCTTC.

This clonotype was seen many times. The genes are TRBV29-1 and TRBJ2-2; no clear D. The germline V gene encodes CDR1 SQVTM and CDR2 ANQGSEA. Trimming stripped 4 bases from V and 0 bases from J, with 9 bases between. This CDR3 region has 14 residues. CDR3 bases: TGCAGCGTTGGTCAAGTAACGAACACCGGGGAGCTGTTTTTT. This encodes CSVGQVTNTGELFF.

This clonotype has a count of ten or more. The chain joins TRBV7-2 to TRBJ2-3; D perhaps matches TRBD2 (6 bases). The V end was cut by 7 bases, the J end by 4 bases, with 15 bases between. Per germline, CDR1 SGHTA and CDR2 FQGNSA. The CDR3 has 14 amino acids. The CDR3 bases are TGTGCCAGCATCGAACGGGAGCTTCCAGATACGCAGTATTTT. It translates to CASIERELPDTQYF.

In regard to this clonotype: A much larger clone sits a single nucleotide away, making a read error possible. The chain couples TRBV2 to TRBJ2-1; 7 bases fit TRBD2. The CDR3 runs to 16 residues. CDR1 and CDR2 from the germline V gene are SNHLY and FYNNEI. The CDR3: CASSDAGAGSVDEQSF. As DNA, the CDR3 is TGTGCCAGCAGTGATGCGGGAGCCGGTTCTGTCGATGAGCAGTCCTTC.

The sample holds one count of this clonotype. This may stem from a read error, because a much larger clone lies one nucleotide away. The rearrangement joins TRBV10-3 to TRBJ1-2; 9 nucleotides line up with TRBD1. CDR1 ENHRY and CDR2 SYGVKD come from the germline V gene. The CDR3 has 13 amino acids. The CDR3: CAISRTGESGYPF. In DNA form, the CDR3 reads TGTGCCATCAGTCGGACAGGGGAGAGTGGCTACCCCTTC.

The V gene is TRBV2, the J gene TRBJ1-2; D is undetermined. CDR3 length: 14 amino acids. V was pared by 3 bases and J by 8 bases, with 16 bases between. The germline V gene has CDR1 SNHLY and CDR2 FYNNEI. This chain's CDR3 is CASSDLGGVGGYTF. The CDR3 DNA is TGTGCCAGCAGTGACTTGGGTGGCGTGGGGGGCTACACCTTC.

This clonotype has a count of ten or more. The CDR3 DNA reads TGTGCCAGCAGTTACCCGGGAGGTGGGCAGCCCCAGCATTTT. Encoded protein: CASSYPGGGQPQHF. V gene TRBV6-5 combines with J gene TRBJ1-5; no clear D. Germline CDR1 reads MNHEY; CDR2 reads SVGAGI. The V end lost 2 bases, the J end lost 7 bases, and 12 bases lay between the germline ends. The length of the CDR3 is 14 residues.

This clonotype has a count of ten or more. The J gene is TRBJ1-4, the V gene TRBV20-1; D gene ambiguous. Germline V gene sequence: CDR1 DFQATT, CDR2 SNEGSKA (reference sequence). The CDR3 consists of 14 residues. The V end lost 0 bases, the J end lost 5 bases, and 10 bases lay between the germline ends. Written as DNA, the CDR3 is TGCAGTGCTAGAGAACCGGGTACCAATGAAAAACTGTTTTTT. Translated: CSAREPGTNEKLFF.

Ten or more counts support this clonotype. The rearrangement uses TRBV11-2 and TRBJ2-3; maybe TRBD2 (5 bases). Germline V CDR1 and CDR2: SGHAT, FQNNGV. V was clipped by 5 bases and J by 2 bases, with 20 bases between them. This CDR3 has 17 amino acids. In DNA form, the CDR3 reads TGTGCCAGCAGCCCGAGGTCCTGGCGGGTAGACACAGATACGCAGTATTTT. Translated: CASSPRSWRVDTDTQYF.

In this sample, this clonotype turned up many times. The chain couples TRBV30 to TRBJ1-2; D gene unclear. Deletions cut 1 base from V and 2 bases from J, with 14 bases between. The CDR3 covers 15 residues. Germline V lookup: CDR1 GTSNPN, CDR2 SVGIG (reference sequence). CDR3 nucleotide sequence: TGTGCCTGGAGTGGGTTGTTGGGAAACAACTATGGCTACACCTTC. This gives the protein CAWSGLLGNNYGYTF.

This clonotype turned up a few times. The chain employs TRBV4-3 and TRBJ2-1, with TRBD2 matching over 10 bases. Germline V gene sequence: CDR1 LGHNA, CDR2 YSLEER. The V segment lost 5 bases and the J segment 0 bases; nucleotides outside the gene matches: 4. The CDR3 runs 16 residues. The CDR3 DNA sequence: TGCGCCAGCAGCAGGACTAGCGGCAGCTCCTACAATGAGCAGTTCTTC. It encodes CASSRTSGSSYNEQFF.

The chain combines TRBV25-1 with TRBJ2-5; D uncertain. This CDR3 has 13 amino acids. V was pared by 3 bases and J by 0 bases, with 5 bases between. Per the germline V gene, CDR1 is MGHDK and CDR2 is SYGVNS. The CDR3 coding sequence is TGTGCCAGCAGTGACCACAACCAAGAGACCCAGTACTTC. Translating gives CASSDHNQETQYF.

In the case of this clonotype: Possible read error: a much larger clone is one base away. The chain couples TRBV5-1 to TRBJ2-3, with a weak D call TRBD2 (5 bases). V was trimmed by 0 bases and J by 0 bases, leaving 8 bases between them. In germline, CDR1 is SGHRS, CDR2 YFSETQ. The CDR3 is 15 residues long. The CDR3 region has the DNA TGCGCCAGCAGCTTGGCGGTAGCGAGCACAGATACGCAGTATTTT. Its translation: CASSLAVASTDTQYF.

This clonotype was seen ten or more times. The chain combines TRBV9 with TRBJ1-1; tentatively, D is TRBD1 (6 bases). The CDR3 totals 18 residues. Trimming cost V 4 bases and J 4 bases, with 26 bases left between them. Germline CDR1 and CDR2: SGDLS and YYNGEE. In DNA, the CDR3 is TGTGCCAGCAGCCTCTCTGGGGGCCCACCTCTTCGTTCCACTGAAGCTTTCTTT. This encodes CASSLSGGPPLRSTEAFF.

The gene calls are TRBV30 and TRBJ2-7; no definite D call. The germline CDR1 and CDR2 sequences are GTSNPN and SVGIG (reference sequence). V was shortened by 1 base and J by 1 base, with 8 bases between the two germline ends. The CDR3 consists of 13 residues. Written as DNA, the CDR3 is TGTGCCTGGAGTGCAATGACTTCCTACGAGCAGTACTTC. It yields the protein CAWSAMTSYEQYF. The entire variable domain, with the rest obtained from reference TRBV30 and TRBJ2-7, is as follows: SQTIHQWPATLVQPVGSPLSLECTVEGTSNPNLYWYRQAAGRGLQLLFYSVGIGQISSEVPQNLSASRPQDRQFILSSKKLLLSDSGFYLCAWSAMTSYEQYFGPGTRLTVT.

The chain is built from TRBV5-1 and TRBJ2-7; no clear D. The CDR3 is 13 amino acids. CDR1 is SGHRS, CDR2 YFSETQ, per germline. The V and J ends lost 1 base and 6 bases respectively, with 11 bases between them. The CDR3: CASSLSQDGEQYF. CDR3 bases: TGCGCCAGCAGCTTGAGTCAGGACGGCGAGCAGTACTTC.

This clonotype was counted at least ten times. This rearrangement joins TRBV28 to TRBJ2-5, with 9 bases lining up with TRBD2. With V trimmed by 6 bases and J by 5 bases, 19 bases remained unmatched. Germline loops: CDR1 MDHEN, CDR2 SYDVKM. This CDR3 has 18 residues. The CDR3 region has the DNA TGTGCCAGCAGACCCCCGTGGGCTAGCGGGGTCATCGGGGAGACCCAGTACTTC. As protein: CASRPPWASGVIGETQYF. Full variable domain (remainder filled in from reference TRBV28 and TRBJ2-5): DVKVTQSSRYLVKRTGEKVFLECVQDMDHENMFWYRQDPGLGLRLIYFSYDVKMKEKGDIPEGYSVSREKKERFSLILESASTNQTSMYLCASRPPWASGVIGETQYFGPGTRLLVL.

In this sample, this clonotype turned up many times. The chain employs TRBV19 and TRBJ1-2; D uncertain. The V and J ends lost 7 bases and 4 bases respectively, with 10 bases between them. The CDR3 contains 12 residues. From germline, CDR1 is LNHDA and CDR2 SQIVND (reference sequence). The CDR3 DNA follows: TGTGCCAGTACCACCCCGGGCTATGGCTACACCTTC. Its protein is CASTTPGYGYTF.

This clonotype was picked up many times. The chain recombines TRBV3-1 with TRBJ1-6; 11 bases are a match to TRBD1. The J segment lost 10 bases and the V segment lost 1 base, leaving 6 bases of the junction unmatched. Per germline, CDR1 LGHDT and CDR2 YNNKEL (reference sequence). The CDR3 contains 16 residues. DNA of the CDR3: TGTGCCAGCAGCCAAGGCCGGACAGGGGGCGAATCACCCCTCCACTTT. It is translated as CASSQGRTGGESPLHF.

The chain recombines TRBV28 with TRBJ1-6; possibly TRBD1 for D (6 bases). This CDR3 is built from 13 residues. Germline V lookup: CDR1 MDHEN, CDR2 SYDVKM. Trimming took 8 bases from V and 10 from J, leaving 15 bases between them. In nucleotides, the CDR3 is TGTGCCAGCCGTGGGGGGCTATGGTCACCCCTCCACTTT. Translation gives CASRGGLWSPLHF.

There are a few counts of this clonotype. J is TRBJ2-3 and V is TRBV29-1; no clear D. This CDR3 has 15 residues. V was pared by 7 bases and J by 0 bases, with 17 bases between. In germline, CDR1 is SQVTM, CDR2 ANQGSEA. The CDR3 nucleotides read TGCAGCGCCACCTCCGCCGGCCAGAGCACAGATACGCAGTATTTT. This translates into CSATSAGQSTDTQYF.

The chain combines TRBV3-1 with TRBJ2-5, with 9 bases that match TRBD1. Germline CDR1 is LGHDT and CDR2 is YNNKEL (reference sequence). The CDR3 consists of 15 residues. V gave up 4 bases and J gave up 4 bases; unmatched junction bases: 7. The CDR3 spells CASSRPTGGLETQYF. Written as DNA, the CDR3 is TGTGCCAGCAGCCGTCCTACAGGGGGCCTAGAGACCCAGTACTTC.

This clonotype was recorded many times. V gene TRBV20-1 combines with J gene TRBJ2-3; no firm D call. This CDR3 spans 13 amino acids. The V gene lost 6 bases and the J gene lost 9 bases, with 19 bases spanning the gap. The germline V gene encodes CDR1 DFQATT and CDR2 SNEGSKA (reference sequence). CDR3 DNA: TGCAGTGCCAACCCTTATATTGGGTGGACGCAGTATTTT. Its protein product is CSANPYIGWTQYF.

This clonotype came up many times. The chain is built from TRBV6-2 or TRBV6-3 and TRBJ2-3, with 7 bases matching TRBD1. J gave up 6 bases and V 5 bases, and 11 bases lay outside the gene matches. CDR3 length: 15 amino acids. CDR1 is MNHEY, CDR2 SVGEGT, per germline. In nucleotides, the CDR3 is TGTGCCAGCAGTAGCAGGGGGATCTCTCTGGATACGCAGTATTTT. The encoded protein is CASSSRGISLDTQYF.

This clonotype came up many times. J is TRBJ1-1 and V is TRBV12-3 or TRBV12-4, with 7 bases matching TRBD1. Trimming removed 5 bases from V and 6 bases from J; junction bases left unmatched: 6. This CDR3 is 13 amino acids long. This chain's CDR3 is CASSPTGRSEAFF. The CDR3 DNA reads as TGTGCCAGCAGTCCGACAGGGAGGTCTGAAGCTTTCTTT.

A few counts support this clonotype. V is TRBV12-3 or TRBV12-4 and J is TRBJ1-4; 7 nucleotides match TRBD1. V shed 5 bases and J 5 bases; nucleotides not matched to a gene: 8. This CDR3 region has 15 residues. CDR3: CASSPGTAPNEKLFF. In DNA form, the CDR3 reads TGTGCCAGCAGTCCCGGGACAGCTCCCAATGAAAAACTGTTTTTT.

This clonotype was seen repeatedly, ten times or more. One end of the junction varies from germline; a read error may be responsible. The chain employs TRBV10-3 and TRBJ2-1, with TRBD1 matching 9 bases. CDR3 size: 15 residues. From germline, CDR1 is ENHRY and CDR2 SYGVKD. CDR3 sequence reads: CAISEWDRARAEQFF. CDR3 DNA sequence: TGTGCCATCAGCGAGTGGGACAGGGCGCGTGCTGAGCAGTTCTTC.

Worth noting for this clonotype: In this CDR3 the conserved last residue, phenylalanine or tryptophan, is missing, so a read error is likely. Because the CDR3's place on the DNA is in doubt, the DNA is left out and the CDR3 is given as listed by TCRdb. The chain couples TRBV20-1 to TRBJ1-2. The CDR3 is 13 residues long, ends included. Germline CDR1 and CDR2: DFQATT and SNEGSKA (reference sequence). This CDR3 reads CSASGLPVYGDTL.

At least ten counts were recorded for this clonotype. The gene calls are TRBV10-3 and TRBJ1-4, with D possibly matching TRBD1 (5 bases). V lost 10 bases and J lost 7, with 16 bases in between. Germline lookup yields CDR1 ENHRY and CDR2 SYGVKD. The CDR3 extends over 13 amino acids. The CDR3 reads CATWAGTGEKLFF. The DNA of the CDR3 is TGTGCCACCTGGGCCGGGACTGGTGAAAAACTGTTTTTT.

This clonotype has ten or more counts. The chain uses TRBV10-2 and TRBJ1-3; D is undetermined. Trimming took 0 bases from V and 6 from J, leaving 6 bases between them. CDR3 length equals 13 residues. From germline, CDR1 is WSHSY and CDR2 SAAADI. CDR3 sequence: CASSESGPNTIYF. The DNA for the CDR3 is TGCGCCAGCAGTGAGTCGGGTCCAAACACCATATATTTT.

This chain links TRBV11-2 with TRBJ2-5; D may be TRBD2 (6 bases). Trimming took 4 bases from V and 5 from J, leaving 14 bases between them. The CDR3 consists of 14 residues. Germline CDR1 reads SGHAT; CDR2 reads FQNNGV. In nucleotides, the CDR3 is TGTGCCAGCAGCTCCCTGGAGGGCCCCGAGACCCAGTACTTC. This sequence encodes CASSSLEGPETQYF.

This clonotype was counted many times. The CDR3 DNA follows: TGCAGCGTTGAAACTAGCGGGAGTTCATACGACGAGCAGTACTTC. Its translation: CSVETSGSSYDEQYF. The V call is TRBV29-1, the J call TRBJ2-7; 11 nucleotides align to TRBD2. Germline V gene data show CDR1 as SQVTM and CDR2 as ANQGSEA. The CDR3 totals 15 residues. Losses at the gene ends were 2 bases for V and 5 bases for J; bases not matched to a gene: 8.